Following are 28 T cell receptor beta chains from one sample sequenced in a study of shared clonotypes between healthy human individuals. Sequencing was performed with immunoSEQ multiplex PCR; in TCRdb, only in-frame clones are kept and a portion is missing. The sample lists roughly 2,000,000 clones, over 85% occurring once. In the naive CD8 group, cells lacked CD45RO and were positively selected for CCR7, so terminally differentiated effector memory CD45RA+ cells were left out. The sequencing sample was made of naive CD8+ T cells sorted from blood. These receptors were taken from a man younger than 35 in good health.

This chain uses TRBV27 with TRBJ1-6; D may be TRBD1 (6 bases). Germline V lookup: CDR1 MNHEY, CDR2 SMNVEV (reference sequence). V was shortened by 1 base and J by 7 bases, with 14 bases between the two germline ends. CDR3 size: 16 residues. Here the CDR3 DNA reads TGTGCCAGCAGTTTATACCTGGCAGGGGTAAATTCACCCCTCCACTTT. Encoded protein: CASSLYLAGVNSPLHF.

Points on this clone: The junction shows a germline mismatch at one end, possibly a read error. J is TRBJ2-3 and V is TRBV7-9, with D tentatively TRBD1 or TRBD2 (6 bases each). CDR3 length: 16 amino acids. The germline V gene has CDR1 SEHNR and CDR2 FQNEAQ (reference sequence). As DNA, the CDR3 is TGTGCCAGCAGCTTCTATTCGGGGGCCGGCACAGATACGCAATATTTT. This translates into CASSFYSGAGTDTQYF.

A single count supports this clone. The chain employs TRBV5-1 and TRBJ1-4, with D perhaps matching TRBD1 (6 bases). Germline V gene sequence: CDR1 SGHRS, CDR2 YFSETQ. V gave up 5 bases and J gave up 6 bases, with 17 bases separating them. The CDR3 is 15 amino acids. CDR3 sequence reads: CASRSGQKPDEKLFF. The CDR3 DNA follows: TGCGCCAGCAGGTCCGGACAGAAGCCGGATGAAAAACTGTTTTTT. The full variable domain, rest sourced from reference TRBV5-1 and TRBJ1-4, is KAGVTQTPRYLIKTRGQQVTLSCSPISGHRSVSWYQQTPGQGLQFLFEYFSETQRNKGNFPGRFSGRQFSNSRSEMNVSTLELGDSALYLCASRSGQKPDEKLFFGSGTQLSVL.

Regarding this clone: The same CDR3 is also encoded by other DNA sequences in this sample. This chain uses TRBV5-1 with TRBJ2-3, with TRBD2 identical over 7 bases. Looked up from germline, CDR1 is SGHRS and CDR2 is YFSETQ. The CDR3 length is 14 residues. Germline trimming cut 0 bases from V and 4 bases from J; bases unmatched to any gene: 2. The CDR3 DNA reads as TGCGCCAGCAGCTTGGGCGGGGGTTCAGATACGCAGTATTTT. Translated: CASSLGGGSDTQYF.

V usage is TRBV4-1 and J usage is TRBJ2-5, with D perhaps matching TRBD2 (5 bases). Germline CDR1 reads MGHRA; CDR2 reads YSYEKL. The CDR3 consists of 15 residues. V lost 1 base and J lost 5, with 14 bases in between. CDR3 residues: CASSQAPGSSETQYF. CDR3 nucleotides: TGCGCCAGCAGCCAAGCTCCGGGATCTTCGGAGACCCAGTACTTC.

The V call is TRBV28, the J call TRBJ1-1; 9 bases map to TRBD1. Germline assignment: CDR1 MDHEN and CDR2 SYDVKM. V trimming: 10 bases; J trimming: 4 bases; junction bases outside the gene matches: 10. This CDR3 is 14 amino acids long. The CDR3 sequence: CAIYTDRGGTEAFF. CDR3 nucleotides: TGTGCCATCTACACCGACAGGGGGGGCACTGAAGCTTTCTTT.

CDR3 loop: CASRVTEAFF. The DNA for the CDR3 is TGTGCCAGCAGGGTTACTGAAGCTTTCTTT. J is TRBJ1-1 and V is TRBV6-1; D remains unclear. Trimming cost V 6 bases and J 5 bases, with 4 bases left between them. Per germline, CDR1 MNHNS and CDR2 SASEGT. The CDR3 sequence is 10 residues long.

The chain couples TRBV4-1 to TRBJ2-5; D is perhaps TRBD1 (5 bases). CDR3 length equals 15 residues. CDR1 is MGHRA, CDR2 YSYEKL, per germline. Trimming took 4 bases from V and 1 from J, leaving 13 bases between them. The CDR3 DNA is TGCGCCAGCAGCCCCTCCACAGGCCGCCAAGAGACCCAGTACTTC. It specifies CASSPSTGRQETQYF.

The genes are TRBV6-4 and TRBJ2-1, with D possibly TRBD2 on 5 matching bases. The CDR3 has 13 residues. V lost 4 bases, J lost 4 bases, and 8 bases lay in between. Germline CDR1 MRHNA, CDR2 SNTAGT. The CDR3 here is CASSVDYYNEQFF. CDR3 bases: TGTGCCAGCAGTGTTGACTATTACAATGAGCAGTTCTTC.

This chain joins TRBV4-1 and TRBJ1-5, with D perhaps matching TRBD1 (5 bases). CDR1 MGHRA and CDR2 YSYEKL come from the germline V gene. The CDR3 is made up of 14 amino acids. The V gene lost 2 bases and the J gene lost 2 bases, with 7 bases spanning the gap. This CDR3 reads CASSQMGGNQPQHF. CDR3 DNA sequence: TGCGCCAGCAGCCAAATGGGGGGCAATCAGCCCCAGCATTTT.

Comments on this clone: Other nucleotide sequences in the sample specify the same CDR3. This chain connects TRBV6-5 to TRBJ1-2, with TRBD1 matching over 7 bases. Germline V gives CDR1 MNHEY, CDR2 SVGAGI. This CDR3 is built from 14 residues. V lost 4 bases to trimming and J lost 3 bases; unmatched junction nucleotides: 5. The CDR3 protein is CASSSEGAYYGYTF. CDR3 nucleotides: TGTGCCAGCAGTTCGGAGGGGGCTTACTATGGCTACACCTTC.

This chain joins TRBV7-9 and TRBJ2-1; TRBD1 aligns across 8 bases. Germline loops: CDR1 SEHNR, CDR2 FQNEAQ (reference sequence). Unmatched junction bases numbered 8, after V lost 1 base and J lost 9 bases. The CDR3 has 15 amino acids. Written as DNA, the CDR3 is TGTGCCAGCAGCTTAGTATGGGACAGGAAGGGTGAGCAGTTCTTC. This sequence encodes CASSLVWDRKGEQFF.

V gene TRBV19 combines with J gene TRBJ2-3, with D possibly TRBD1 on 6 matching bases. The V end lost 3 bases, the J end lost 2 bases, and 15 bases lay between the germline ends. The CDR3 extends over 16 amino acids. The germline V gene encodes CDR1 LNHDA and CDR2 SQIVND (reference sequence). The CDR3 here is CASSMVWQGITDTQYF. The CDR3 DNA is TGTGCCAGTAGTATGGTGTGGCAGGGGATCACAGATACGCAGTATTTT.

This clone was found once. This chain connects TRBV5-1 to TRBJ2-7; TRBD1 might be the D (6 bases). Germline V gene data show CDR1 as SGHRS and CDR2 as YFSETQ. V was cut by 1 base and J by 0 bases, with 11 bases left in between. The CDR3 consists of 15 residues. CDR3 in amino acids: CASSLPGQHSYEQYF. CDR3 DNA: TGCGCCAGCAGCTTGCCCGGACAGCACTCCTACGAGCAGTACTTC.

The J gene is TRBJ1-1, the V gene TRBV6-5; D gene ambiguous. The ends were cut back, 2 bases at V and 1 base at J, with 11 bases in the middle. The CDR3 has 15 residues. CDR1 MNHEY and CDR2 SVGAGI come from the germline V gene. CDR3 sequence: CASSYGAGGNTEAFF. Here the CDR3 DNA reads TGTGCCAGCAGTTACGGTGCGGGTGGGAACACTGAAGCTTTCTTT.

To note about this clone: Other DNA sequences in the same sample also yield this CDR3. V is TRBV4-1 and J is TRBJ2-7, with TRBD1 identical over 7 bases. The length of the CDR3 is 15 residues. V lost 1 base and J lost 3; bases outside the gene matches: 6. Germline values: CDR1 MGHRA, CDR2 YSYEKL. The CDR3 loop reads CASSQVQGTGYEQYF. The CDR3 region has the DNA TGCGCCAGCAGCCAAGTACAGGGGACCGGCTACGAGCAGTACTTC.

The rearrangement joins TRBV10-1 to TRBJ1-1, with unresolved D. V gave up 2 bases and J gave up 3 bases, with 4 bases separating them. CDR1 and CDR2 from the germline V gene are WNHNN and SYGVQD (reference sequence). The CDR3 covers 12 residues. This chain's CDR3 is CASSERDTEAFF. For the CDR3, the DNA is TGCGCCAGCAGTGAGAGGGACACTGAAGCTTTCTTT.

This chain joins TRBV6-6 and TRBJ2-7, with D uncertain. Germline-derived CDR1 and CDR2 are MNHNY and SVGAGI (reference sequence). The CDR3 is 14 residues long. Trimming took off 7 bases at V and 6 bases at J, with 19 bases between the two ends. CDR3 sequence reads: CASTRLGKFSEQYF. For the CDR3, the DNA is TGTGCCAGCACTCGGTTGGGCAAATTCTCCGAGCAGTACTTC.

The chain combines TRBV25-1 with TRBJ2-1, with a possible D match to TRBD2 (5 bases). Germline assignment: CDR1 MGHDK and CDR2 SYGVNS. CDR3 length equals 16 residues. Trimming stripped 0 bases from V and 5 bases from J, with 14 bases between. This CDR3 is CASSEYGLASDNEQFF. Here the CDR3 DNA reads TGTGCCAGCAGTGAATACGGCCTAGCTAGTGACAATGAGCAGTTCTTC.

V is TRBV2 and J is TRBJ2-5, with 7 bases matching TRBD2. The length of the CDR3 is 16 residues. From germline, CDR1 is SNHLY and CDR2 FYNNEI. The junction had 10 bases not matched to a gene; V was cut back by 3 bases and J by 3 bases. The CDR3, as DNA: TGTGCCAGCAGTGAGGCGCTAGCGGACCCCGAAGAGACCCAGTACTTC. Translation: CASSEALADPEETQYF.

The V and J genes are TRBV6-5 and TRBJ1-1, with D unclear. From germline, CDR1 is MNHEY and CDR2 SVGAGI. This CDR3 contains 15 residues. The V gene lost 0 bases and the J gene lost 5 bases, with 13 bases spanning the gap. The CDR3 protein is CASSYSIMGGTEAFF. The CDR3, as DNA: TGTGCCAGCAGTTACTCGATAATGGGAGGGACTGAAGCTTTCTTT.

The chain carries TRBV28 and TRBJ1-5; D uncertain. The CDR3 has 13 residues. The germline V gene has CDR1 MDHEN and CDR2 SYDVKM. With 8 bases removed from V and 4 bases from J, the gap between germline ends came to 12 bases. The DNA for the CDR3 is TGTGCCAGCGGAACCGGGCCAAATCAGCCCCAGCATTTT. This sequence encodes CASGTGPNQPQHF.

This chain links TRBV7-9 with TRBJ2-7, with 12 bases fitting TRBD2. This CDR3 comprises 17 residues. V lost 5 bases and J lost 0; bases outside the gene matches: 8. Germline-derived CDR1 and CDR2 are SEHNR and FQNEAQ (reference sequence). The CDR3 coding sequence is TGTGCCAGCAGCCCTCAGGCGGGACTAGCGGGCTCCTACGAGCAGTACTTC. As protein: CASSPQAGLAGSYEQYF.

Concerning this clone itself: The sample has other DNA sequences that encode this CDR3 too. The chain recombines TRBV11-2 with TRBJ1-2; 7 bases agree with TRBD1. The ends lost 5 bases at V and 5 bases at J; junction bases unmatched: 5. The CDR3 covers 13 residues. Germline V CDR1 and CDR2: SGHAT, FQNNGV. The CDR3 region is CASSPGTDYGYTF. CDR3 nucleotides: TGTGCCAGCAGCCCCGGGACAGATTATGGCTACACCTTC.

The chain recombines TRBV5-1 with TRBJ1-1, with D possibly being TRBD1 (5 bases). The CDR3 is made up of 14 amino acids. The germline V gene has CDR1 SGHRS and CDR2 YFSETQ. Trimming cost V 0 bases and J 5 bases, with 11 bases left between them. CDR3 residues: CASSLGRGRTEAFF. The CDR3 region has the DNA TGCGCCAGCAGCTTGGGAAGGGGACGAACTGAAGCTTTCTTT.

V and J are TRBV7-8 and TRBJ2-5; D perhaps matches TRBD2 (5 bases). This CDR3 comprises 18 residues. Trimming removed 4 bases at V and 4 bases at J, with 25 bases between. CDR1 is SGHVS and CDR2 is FQNEAQ in the germline V gene. CDR3 sequence reads: CASSSPLGLGMVGETQYF. The CDR3 DNA reads as TGTGCCAGCAGCTCCCCCCTAGGACTGGGGATGGTCGGAGAGACCCAGTACTTC.

The chain combines TRBV2 with TRBJ2-7, with 14 bases aligning to TRBD2. The germline V gene has CDR1 SNHLY and CDR2 FYNNEI. The CDR3 contains 19 residues. Unmatched junction bases numbered 9, after V lost 2 bases and J lost 0 bases. The CDR3 loop is CASSERRGTSGGSSYEQYF. In DNA form, the CDR3 reads TGTGCCAGCAGTGAAAGGCGAGGGACTAGCGGGGGAAGCTCCTACGAGCAGTACTTC.

Only one count was recorded for this clone. The chain has TRBV6-1 and TRBJ1-3; D is uncertain. V was pared by 4 bases and J by 1 base, with 8 bases between. Germline V gene data show CDR1 as MNHNS and CDR2 as SASEGT. This CDR3 is 14 amino acids long. CDR3 in DNA: TGTGCCAGCAGTGTCCTGGGGTCTGGAAACACCATATATTTT. Its protein is CASSVLGSGNTIYF.